Listed below are T cell receptor beta chains from one sample, sequenced in a study of blood T cell repertoires in COVID-19. Assay used: immunoSEQ multiplex PCR; TCRdb lists only in-frame clones, some missing. The sample yields roughly 70,000 clones, 75% to 80% seen once. Sequencing used peripheral blood. Receptor source: a man between 70 and 80 years old with COVID-19, enrolled during active disease. Each CDR3 is given with its conserved first and last residue. Each record gives: D gene, CDR3 length, J gene, clone size, V gene, CDR3 DNA, CDR3 protein. The D gene is left open where the match is weak. The listing skips clone size in some rows; elsewhere it reads once, few, many or a size class.

D gene: -
CDR3 length: 17
J gene: TRBJ1-3
clone size: -
V gene: TRBV4-3
CDR3 DNA: TGCGCCAGCAGCCAAGATGAGGAGGGGTCTACTGGAAACACCATATATTTT
CDR3 protein: CASSQDEEGSTGNTIYF

D gene: TRBD2
CDR3 length: 15
J gene: TRBJ2-7
clone size: -
V gene: TRBV19
CDR3 DNA: TGTGCCAGTAGTATGACTAGCGGGGGACCCTACGAGCAGTACTTC
CDR3 protein: CASSMTSGGPYEQYF

D gene: -
CDR3 length: 15
J gene: TRBJ1-2
clone size: -
V gene: TRBV6-2/TRBV6-3
CDR3 DNA: TGTGCCAGCAGTTATGGCAGGGTTGGTACTATTGGCTACACCTTC
CDR3 protein: CASSYGRVGTIGYTF

D gene: TRBD2
CDR3 length: 17
J gene: TRBJ2-7
clone size: -
V gene: TRBV15
CDR3 DNA: TGTGCCACCAGCAGAGAGCCTAGCGGTGGGTCTCCCTACGAGCAGTACTTC
CDR3 protein: CATSREPSGGSPYEQYF

D gene: -
CDR3 length: 14
J gene: TRBJ1-5
clone size: -
V gene: TRBV30
CDR3 DNA: TGTGCCTGGAGCCCACCTTACAGGGATCAGCCCCAGCATTTT
CDR3 protein: CAWSPPYRDQPQHF

D gene: TRBD1
CDR3 length: 15
J gene: TRBJ1-6
clone size: once
V gene: TRBV4-3
CDR3 DNA: TGCGCCAGCAGCCCGAACGACAGGGATAATTCACCCCTCCACTTT
CDR3 protein: CASSPNDRDNSPLHF

D gene: TRBD2
CDR3 length: 12
J gene: TRBJ2-5
clone size: -
V gene: TRBV4-1
CDR3 DNA: TGCGCCAGCAGGGGGACTAGCGGGACCCAGTACTTC
CDR3 protein: CASRGTSGTQYF

D gene: -
CDR3 length: 13
J gene: TRBJ1-2
clone size: -
V gene: TRBV5-3
CDR3 DNA: TGTGCCAGAAGCTTGAAGAGGGACTATGGCTACACCTTC
CDR3 protein: CARSLKRDYGYTF

D gene: -
CDR3 length: 14
J gene: TRBJ2-7
clone size: -
V gene: TRBV7-2
CDR3 DNA: TGTGCCAGCAGCTTATTAGGGGTTGGGTACGAGCAGTACTTC
CDR3 protein: CASSLLGVGYEQYF

D gene: TRBD2
CDR3 length: 17
J gene: TRBJ2-3
clone size: -
V gene: TRBV7-6
CDR3 DNA: TGTGCCAGCAGCTTATCTGGCACTAGCGGGAGCACAGATACGCAGTATTTT
CDR3 protein: CASSLSGTSGSTDTQYF